This T cell receptor beta chain is from a study of early T cells in non-severe SARS-CoV-2 infection. Unique molecular identifiers were added to individual cDNA molecules. TCRdb re-called the 5' RACE reads through MiXCR, storing one row per CDR3 protein. The data contain about 60,000 distinct CDR3 sequences, 4.5% to 7% of them seen just once; the ten biggest clones take up under 8%. There are many counts of this clonotype. Germline V gene sequence: CDR1 SEHNR, CDR2 FQNEAQ (reference sequence). Germline trimming cut 8 bases from V and 1 base from J; bases unmatched to any gene: 16. This CDR3 is built from 18 residues.

V gene TRBV7-9 combines with J gene TRBJ2-5, with 10 bases identical to TRBD2. Sequenced material: whole blood. This clonotype originated in an adult who was a healthcare worker with PCR-confirmed SARS-CoV-2 infection or an uninfected control (not recorded which). This CDR3 is CASAADSWTSGTQETQYF. The CDR3 DNA reads as TGTGCCAGCGCGGCCGACTCCTGGACTAGCGGTACCCAAGAGACCCAGTACTTC.